Shown below are 27 T cell receptor beta chains from a single sample sequenced in a study of regulatory T cells in long-lasting Graves disease. Time point here: persistent/refractory GD, antithyroid drugs over 5 years with positive TRAb. Generation of the TCR library employed RNA extracted from PBMCs. Building the TCR beta libraries relied on iRepertoire HTBI primers, and CDR3 regions underwent Arm-PCR. Each CDR3 protein gets one entry after TCRdb re-called the multiplex PCR reads with MiXCR. The table has 360,000 or so distinct CDR3 sequences, roughly 24% seen once. The input for sequencing was peripheral blood mononuclear cells (PBMCs), taken when the disease was refractory, from a patient treated with antithyroid drugs. Receptors were obtained from a woman aged 40 to 49 with Graves disease.

In its sample, this clonotype was seen many times. J is TRBJ2-7 and V is TRBV28; D may be TRBD1 (6 bases). In germline, CDR1 is MDHEN, CDR2 SYDVKM. The CDR3 covers 15 residues. V lost 1 base, J lost 4 bases, and 14 bases lay in between. CDR3 DNA sequence: TGTGCCAGCAGTTTATCCCCGGGACATGGATACGAGCAGTACTTC. It encodes CASSLSPGHGYEQYF.

Many counts were recorded for this clonotype. The rearrangement links TRBV20-1 to TRBJ1-6; D not certain. Germline loops: CDR1 DFQATT, CDR2 SNEGSKA (reference sequence). CDR3 size: 14 residues. V was cut by 3 bases and J by 4 bases, with 10 bases left in between. The CDR3 is CSASSSAYNSPLHF. In nucleotides, the CDR3 is TGCAGTGCTAGCTCTAGTGCTTATAATTCACCCCTCCACTTT.

In its sample, this clonotype was seen many times. The CDR3 coding sequence is TGTGCCAGCAGTTTTCTCAACACTGAAGCTTTCTTT. It specifies CASSFLNTEAFF. This chain links TRBV28 with TRBJ1-1; no clear D gene. Looked up from germline, CDR1 is MDHEN and CDR2 is SYDVKM. V shed 3 bases and J shed 2 bases, with 4 bases lying between them. This CDR3 spans 12 amino acids.

In its sample, this clonotype was seen many times. V is TRBV10-3 and J is TRBJ2-7; D gene uncertain. The germline V and J ends were trimmed by 6 bases and 4 bases, with 7 bases remaining between them. The CDR3 sequence is 11 residues long. CDR1 is ENHRY and CDR2 is SYGVKD in the germline V gene. In nucleotides, the CDR3 is TGTGCCATCAGCCAGACGTACGAGCAGTACTTC. This sequence encodes CAISQTYEQYF.

This chain joins TRBV28 and TRBJ2-1; D ambiguous. This CDR3 comprises 17 residues. CDR1 is MDHEN, CDR2 SYDVKM, per germline. The V end was cut by 4 bases, the J end by 7 bases, with 23 bases between. DNA of the CDR3: TGTGCCAGCAGTTCCTTGCCTCGGAGAGCCTCTTATAATGAGCAGTTCTTC. Amino acid sequence: CASSSLPRRASYNEQFF.

This clonotype turned up a few times. V and J are TRBV7-9 and TRBJ2-6; no reliable D call. Per germline, CDR1 SEHNR and CDR2 FQNEAQ (reference sequence). Trimming took 4 bases from V and 0 from J, leaving 13 bases between them. The CDR3 loop spans 17 amino acids. The CDR3 DNA follows: TGTGCCAGCAGCTCTTGGACGGATTACTCTGGGGCCAACGTCCTGACTTTC. Residues: CASSSWTDYSGANVLTF.

This clonotype was seen more than once but under ten times. The rearrangement uses TRBV6-5 and TRBJ1-6; D call uncertain. The CDR3 runs 15 residues. Trimming left V 2 bases short and J 0 bases short, with 5 bases between. The germline gives CDR1 MNHEY, CDR2 SVGAGI. In DNA, the CDR3 is TGTGCCAGCAGTTACGGAGACTCCTATAATTCACCCCTCCACTTT. This encodes CASSYGDSYNSPLHF.

The rearrangement links TRBV10-3 to TRBJ1-5; no clear D. Deletions cut 3 bases from V and 5 bases from J, with 11 bases between. The CDR3 runs 14 residues. Germline CDR1 reads ENHRY; CDR2 reads SYGVKD. The CDR3 DNA follows: TGTGCCATCAGTGATAGGAGGGCCGATCAGCCCCAGCATTTT. It yields the protein CAISDRRADQPQHF.

This clonotype occurred a few times. The rearrangement uses TRBV19 and TRBJ1-5, with 8 bases lining up with TRBD1. CDR3 length equals 14 residues. The V segment lost 7 bases and the J segment 6 bases; nucleotides outside the gene matches: 8. The germline gives CDR1 LNHDA, CDR2 SQIVND (reference sequence). The CDR3 loop is CASTLTGDGQPQHF. Here the CDR3 DNA reads TGTGCCAGTACTCTGACAGGGGATGGTCAGCCCCAGCATTTT. The full variable domain, rest sourced from reference TRBV19 and TRBJ1-5, is DGGITQSPKYLFRKEGQNVTLSCEQNLNHDAMYWYRQDPGQGLRLIYYSQIVNDFQKGDIAEGYSVSREKKESFPLTVTSAQKNPTAFYLCASTLTGDGQPQHFGDGTRLSIL.

V gene TRBV20-1 combines with J gene TRBJ1-2; D gene ambiguous. This CDR3 is built from 16 residues. Germline lookup yields CDR1 DFQATT and CDR2 SNEGSKA (reference sequence). Trimming removed 0 bases at V and 3 bases at J, with 17 bases between. The CDR3: CSARDYTRTDHYGYTF. As DNA, the CDR3 is TGCAGTGCTAGAGACTACACGCGGACGGACCACTATGGCTACACCTTC.

This clonotype was picked up many times. The CDR3 is CASSFHGTYEQYF. The CDR3 region has the DNA TGTGCCAGCAGTTTCCACGGGACCTACGAGCAGTACTTC. V usage is TRBV28 and J usage is TRBJ2-7; a weak D match, TRBD2 (5 bases). The germline V and J ends were trimmed by 3 bases and 2 bases, with 8 bases remaining between them. CDR1 and CDR2 (germline): MDHEN, SYDVKM. There are 13 residues in the CDR3.

About this clonotype: This may come from a read error, since a much larger clone is one base off. No conserved phenylalanine or tryptophan is present at the end of the CDR3, so a read error is the likely explanation. The rearrangement links TRBV6-5 to TRBJ1-1; D is perhaps TRBD1 (5 bases). CDR1 and CDR2 (germline): MNHEY, SVGAGI. The CDR3 is 14 amino acids. Trimming shortened V by 3 bases and J by 1 base, and 9 bases separated the two germline ends. The CDR3 spells CASSYPGENTEAFL. The CDR3, as DNA: TGTGCCAGCAGTTATCCGGGGGAGAACACTGAAGCTTTCCTT.

The chain employs TRBV27 and TRBJ1-6; possibly TRBD1 for D (5 bases). Germline assignment: CDR1 MNHEY and CDR2 SMNVEV (reference sequence). The ends were cut back, 5 bases at V and 4 bases at J, with 9 bases in the middle. CDR3 length: 14 amino acids. The CDR3 sequence is CASSMGRYNSPLHF. The CDR3 coding sequence is TGTGCCAGCAGTATGGGACGGTATAATTCACCCCTCCACTTT.

CDR3 loop: CSALGSYNEQFF. In DNA, the CDR3 is TGCAGTGCTTTAGGGAGTTACAATGAGCAGTTCTTC. J is TRBJ2-1 and V is TRBV20-1; TRBD2 might be the D (5 bases). Trimming removed 5 bases at V and 4 bases at J, with 9 bases between. The CDR3 totals 12 residues. Germline-derived CDR1 and CDR2 are DFQATT and SNEGSKA (reference sequence).

In this sample, this clonotype turned up many times. V and J are TRBV19 and TRBJ1-2, with D maybe TRBD1 (5 bases). This CDR3 is 12 amino acids long. V lost 7 bases, J lost 8 bases, and 14 bases lay in between. Germline CDR1 is LNHDA and CDR2 is SQIVND (reference sequence). The CDR3, as DNA: TGTGCCAGTAATTCCAGGGACCAGGGCTACACCTTC. It codes for CASNSRDQGYTF.

This clonotype was observed at least ten times. The chain uses TRBV28 and TRBJ1-1; no firm D call. The CDR3 covers 13 residues. V shed 4 bases and J shed 9 bases, with 15 bases lying between them. Per the germline V gene, CDR1 is MDHEN and CDR2 is SYDVKM. The CDR3 DNA reads as TGTGCCAGCAGTTCCCCCGGACCGTGGCAAGCTTTCTTT. Translation gives CASSSPGPWQAFF.

V usage is TRBV28 and J usage is TRBJ2-7; no clear D. Germline values: CDR1 MDHEN, CDR2 SYDVKM. The CDR3 spans 12 residues. Trimming stripped 7 bases from V and 5 bases from J, with 12 bases between. CDR3 protein: CASKEGSHEQYF. DNA of the CDR3: TGTGCCAGCAAGGAAGGATCCCACGAGCAGTACTTC.

This clonotype was seen a few times. V usage is TRBV5-6 and J usage is TRBJ1-1, with D perhaps matching TRBD1 (5 bases). Germline V lookup: CDR1 SGHDT, CDR2 YYEEEE. This CDR3 is 14 amino acids long. Trimming left V 3 bases short and J 0 bases short, with 9 bases between. CDR3 in DNA: TGTGCCAGCAGCTCTGACAGCATGAACACTGAAGCTTTCTTT. Encoded protein: CASSSDSMNTEAFF.

The J gene is TRBJ2-7, the V gene TRBV10-3, with D hard to call. Germline CDR1 is ENHRY and CDR2 is SYGVKD. V dropped 9 bases and J dropped 1 base, with 10 bases sitting between them. The CDR3 runs 12 residues. The CDR3 is CAIADASYEQYF. The DNA of the CDR3 is TGTGCCATTGCGGACGCATCCTACGAGCAGTACTTC.

The genes are TRBV6-1 and TRBJ2-1; the D is unclear. Deletions cut 6 bases from V and 0 bases from J, with 9 bases between. Looked up from germline, CDR1 is MNHNS and CDR2 is SASEGT. This CDR3 region has 14 residues. The CDR3 DNA sequence: TGTGCCAGCAGAGAACCTTTCTCCTACAATGAGCAGTTCTTC. It codes for CASREPFSYNEQFF.

This clonotype was seen more than once but under ten times. The rearrangement links TRBV19 to TRBJ2-7, with a weak D call TRBD2 (5 bases). Deletions cut 3 bases from V and 0 bases from J, with 15 bases between. This CDR3 has 16 amino acids. The V gene's germline CDR1 is LNHDA and CDR2 SQIVND (reference sequence). This CDR3 reads CASSIRASKSSYEQYF. The CDR3 DNA sequence: TGTGCCAGTAGTATCCGGGCTAGCAAGAGCTCCTACGAGCAGTACTTC.

This clonotype has at least ten counts. V and J are TRBV20-1 and TRBJ2-5, with 14 nucleotides matching TRBD2. This CDR3 is 15 amino acids long. Germline lookup yields CDR1 DFQATT and CDR2 SNEGSKA (reference sequence). V lost 6 bases and J lost 1; bases outside the gene matches: 4. CDR3 in amino acids: CSARGLAGVQETQYF. CDR3 nucleotide sequence: TGCAGTGCCCGGGGACTAGCGGGAGTCCAAGAGACCCAGTACTTC.

Remarks on this clonotype: A single base separates this from a much larger clone, so it may be a read error. The genes are TRBV28 and TRBJ1-2; tentatively, D is TRBD1 (6 bases). This CDR3 spans 15 amino acids. Germline CDR1 reads MDHEN; CDR2 reads SYDVKM. CDR3 nucleotide sequence: TGTGCCAGCAGCTCCGGACAGAATAATTTCTATGGCTGCACCTTC. Protein sequence: CASSSGQNNFYGCTF.

This clonotype has at least ten counts. The chain combines TRBV6-5 with TRBJ2-7; D is perhaps TRBD1 (6 bases). The germline CDR1 and CDR2 sequences are MNHEY and SVGAGI. Between the trimmed V and J ends, which lost 2 bases and 5 bases, there was a span of 10 bases. This CDR3 is 13 amino acids long. The CDR3 here is CASSYRDTNEQYF. The CDR3 nucleotides read TGTGCCAGCAGTTACCGGGACACCAACGAGCAGTACTTC.

This clonotype was seen many times. The chain recombines TRBV28 with TRBJ1-2; the D gene is possibly TRBD1 (5 bases). Trimming took off 2 bases at V and 10 bases at J, with 8 bases between the two ends. The CDR3 length is 11 residues. CDR1 and CDR2 from the germline V gene are MDHEN and SYDVKM. CDR3 loop: CASSLGASYTF. As DNA, the CDR3 is TGTGCCAGCAGTTTAGGGGCGTCCTACACCTTC.

This clonotype has more than one count but fewer than ten. The chain has TRBV12-3 or TRBV12-4 and TRBJ2-5, with 10 bases lining up with TRBD2. The CDR3 runs 16 residues. V trimming: 6 bases; J trimming: 5 bases; junction bases outside the gene matches: 12. Written as DNA, the CDR3 is TGTGCCAGCAGCCTTCGAATAGCGGGGGGAAGGGAGACCCAGTACTTC. It encodes CASSLRIAGGRETQYF.

The chain uses TRBV29-1 and TRBJ2-5; 7 bases line up with TRBD2. The trim removed 2 bases at V and 4 bases at J, leaving 1 base unmatched. This CDR3 spans 12 amino acids. Germline V gene lookup returns CDR1 SQVTM and CDR2 ANQGSEA. The CDR3 loop reads CSVESGGETQYF. The CDR3 nucleotides read TGCAGCGTTGAATCGGGGGGAGAGACCCAGTACTTC.